The following is a T cell receptor beta chain sequence with its context. Unmatched junction bases numbered 14, after V lost 1 base and J lost 4 bases. CDR3 size: 19 residues. Germline V gene sequence: CDR1 MGHRA, CDR2 YSYEKL. The data are from a study of blood T cell repertoires in COVID-19. The table came from immunoSEQ multiplex PCR; TCRdb's copy has only in-frame clones and leaves some out. The repertoire holds some 100,000 clones, with about 90% as singletons. This TCR came from a human donor in a cohort sampled during active COVID-19. The J gene is TRBJ2-5, the V gene TRBV4-1; 11 bases agree with TRBD2. The sequenced sample consisted of peripheral blood. CDR3 amino acids: CASSQAATSGGSRGETQYF. The DNA of the CDR3 is TGCGCCAGCAGCCAAGCCGCTACTAGCGGGGGTTCTCGGGGAGAGACCCAGTACTTC.